This TCR beta chain is drawn from a study of regulatory T cells in long-lasting Graves disease. Study context: Recently diagnosed Graves' patients had received antithyroid drugs for under 3 months.

Time point noted: newly diagnosed GD, antithyroid drugs for less than 3 months. Extracted PBMC RNA gave rise to the TCR library. American Thyroid Association guidelines defined Graves' disease diagnosis. The V segment lost 0 bases and the J segment 1 base; nucleotides outside the gene matches: 3. CDR1 is LGHDT and CDR2 is YNNKEL in the germline V gene (reference sequence). CDR3 length: 17 amino acids. HTBI primers from iRepertoire and Arm-PCR of CDR3 regions yielded the TCR beta libraries. TCRdb re-derived calls from the multiplex PCR reads in MiXCR, one entry per CDR3 protein. The sample lists roughly 610,000 distinct CDR3 sequences, about 16% seen once, with 12% in the top ten. A few counts support this clonotype. These data are also associated with another study on T cells in Graves' hyperthyroidism and ophthalmopathy. As reported in that work: No ophthalmopathy progression within 18 months constituted stable Graves' hyperthyroidism. Diagnosis relied on clinical symptoms, serum thyroxine and TRAb, thyroid ultrasound and orbital computed tomography.

The sequence came from a man between 18 and 29 years old with Graves disease. Sample: peripheral blood mononuclear cells (PBMCs), taken at new diagnosis, from a patient treated with antithyroid drugs. V is TRBV3-1 and J is TRBJ2-2; 9 nucleotides agree with TRBD1. The chain's CDR3 is CASSQERQGGNTGELFF. The CDR3 DNA reads TGTGCCAGCAGCCAAGAGAGACAGGGGGGGAACACCGGGGAGCTGTTTTTT.